This is a list of T cell receptor beta chains from one sample in a study of early T cells in non-severe SARS-CoV-2 infection. TCRdb independently ran MiXCR on the 5' RACE reads; one entry per CDR3 protein. The sample carries around 80,000 distinct CDR3 sequences, approximately 13% recorded once. The specimen sequenced was whole blood. The origin of the receptors is an adult who was a healthcare worker with PCR-confirmed SARS-CoV-2 infection or an uninfected control (not recorded which). The CDR3 runs from the conserved cysteine through the conserved F or W. A clone size is listed for some rows: how often the clone was seen (once, few, many), or a class if it is expanded.

clone size: -
V gene: TRBV5-1
CDR3 protein: CASSLKAGGPYNEQFF

clone size: few
V gene: TRBV14
CDR3 protein: CASSQDGEYEQYF

clone size: -
V gene: TRBV27
CDR3 protein: CASSLRRDRGYSYGYTF

clone size: -
V gene: TRBV29-1
CDR3 protein: CSVGSGSEQYF

clone size: many
V gene: TRBV30
CDR3 protein: CAWGPGQGLTEAFF

clone size: -
V gene: TRBV5-1
CDR3 protein: CVSSLEGQGLTEAFF

clone size: -
V gene: TRBV11-2
CDR3 protein: CASSLNIGTQGNGYTF

clone size: many
V gene: TRBV2
CDR3 protein: CASRAGGAWYNEQFF

clone size: -
V gene: TRBV4-2
CDR3 protein: CASSQVGVGNSYNEQFF

clone size: -
V gene: TRBV7-9
CDR3 protein: CASSLGPGSGAQETQYF

clone size: -
V gene: TRBV29-1
CDR3 protein: CSGHTRAMNTEAFF

clone size: -
V gene: TRBV20-1
CDR3 protein: CSARPAAETQYF

clone size: -
V gene: TRBV20-1
CDR3 protein: CSVRASSYTF

clone size: -
V gene: TRBV7-6
CDR3 protein: CASSGGTRSTDTQYF

clone size: -
V gene: TRBV5-1
CDR3 protein: CASSLSGTRQETQYF

clone size: once
V gene: TRBV7-9
CDR3 protein: CASSPLASDTQYF

clone size: many
V gene: TRBV5-1
CDR3 protein: CASSWDRGDTEAFF

clone size: many
V gene: TRBV5-4
CDR3 protein: CASSWGQAYEQYF

clone size: many
V gene: TRBV7-9
CDR3 protein: CASSLRQGVDEQYF

clone size: -
V gene: TRBV12-3/TRBV12-4
CDR3 protein: CASSQRRGTAPNYGYTF

clone size: -
V gene: TRBV7-2
CDR3 protein: CASSPMTDTQYF

clone size: few
V gene: TRBV7-2
CDR3 protein: CASSLAPAGGQDTQYF

clone size: -
V gene: TRBV7-8
CDR3 protein: CASSFESRYYEQYF

clone size: few
V gene: TRBV15
CDR3 protein: CATSAGTSGGSEQYF

clone size: many
V gene: TRBV7-6
CDR3 protein: CASSRPGQSVTYEQYF

clone size: -
V gene: TRBV20-1
CDR3 protein: CSARESGGFYEQYF

clone size: -
V gene: TRBV12-3/TRBV12-4
CDR3 protein: CASSRTGTDTEAFF

clone size: few
V gene: TRBV7-9
CDR3 protein: CASSFGTGMTQYF

clone size: many
V gene: TRBV5-4
CDR3 protein: CASSLYGGEAFF

clone size: -
V gene: TRBV7-9
CDR3 protein: CASSFGRGATYTDTQYF

clone size: few
V gene: TRBV10-2
CDR3 protein: CASSESRASGGYEQFF

clone size: few
V gene: TRBV12-3/TRBV12-4
CDR3 protein: CASSLSGDTIYF

clone size: few
V gene: TRBV7-9
CDR3 protein: CASSPIIPIYGYTF

clone size: -
V gene: TRBV7-6
CDR3 protein: CASSLGPPVTYNEQFF

clone size: few
V gene: TRBV30
CDR3 protein: CAWDRIRGANTGELFF

clone size: many
V gene: TRBV7-9
CDR3 protein: CASGLVGEQFF

clone size: -
V gene: TRBV20-1
CDR3 protein: CRAEKGLTEAFF

clone size: few
V gene: TRBV5-1
CDR3 protein: CASSLGGQGATGELFF

clone size: many
V gene: TRBV2
CDR3 protein: CASIGTEDSNYGYTF

clone size: -
V gene: TRBV5-1
CDR3 protein: CASSLLDTQYF

clone size: -
V gene: TRBV7-9
CDR3 protein: CASSAPTLPTLHF

clone size: few
V gene: TRBV6-6
CDR3 protein: CASSYAGGPSPGTDTQYF

clone size: many
V gene: TRBV19
CDR3 protein: CASSIAGQWNGYTF

clone size: many
V gene: TRBV6-4
CDR3 protein: CASSDSQGETGELFF

clone size: few
V gene: TRBV18
CDR3 protein: CASVPGQGVNEQFF

clone size: many
V gene: TRBV19
CDR3 protein: CASASGGAYTGELFF

clone size: many
V gene: TRBV5-4
CDR3 protein: CASSFGNRGSSYEQYF

clone size: many
V gene: TRBV15
CDR3 protein: CATSRERGDNEQFF

clone size: once
V gene: TRBV12-3/TRBV12-4
CDR3 protein: CASSTLLTEAFF

clone size: -
V gene: TRBV6-5
CDR3 protein: CASRGPDHSNYGYTF

clone size: once
V gene: TRBV5-1
CDR3 protein: CASSLVGQGASTDTQYF

clone size: many
V gene: TRBV7-8
CDR3 protein: CASSLVEGFVDEQFF

clone size: many
V gene: TRBV5-1
CDR3 protein: CASSLQASGGQETQYF